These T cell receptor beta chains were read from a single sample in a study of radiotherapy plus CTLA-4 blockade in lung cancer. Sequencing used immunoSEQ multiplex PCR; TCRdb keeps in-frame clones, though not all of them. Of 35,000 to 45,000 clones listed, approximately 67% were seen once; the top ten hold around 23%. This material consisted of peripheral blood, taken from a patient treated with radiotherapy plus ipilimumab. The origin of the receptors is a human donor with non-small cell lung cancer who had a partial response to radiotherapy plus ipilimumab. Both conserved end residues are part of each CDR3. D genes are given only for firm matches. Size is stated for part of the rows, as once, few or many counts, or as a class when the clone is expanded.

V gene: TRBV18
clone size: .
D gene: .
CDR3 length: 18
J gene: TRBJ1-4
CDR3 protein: CASSPQGGGSATNEKLFF
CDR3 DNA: TGTGCCAGCTCACCACAGGGAGGGGGATCAGCAACTAATGAAAAACTGTTTTTT

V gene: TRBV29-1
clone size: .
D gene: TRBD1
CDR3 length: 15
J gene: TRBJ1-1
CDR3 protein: CSVKGQGAPDTEAFF
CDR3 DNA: TGCAGCGTGAAAGGACAGGGGGCGCCGGACACTGAAGCTTTCTTT

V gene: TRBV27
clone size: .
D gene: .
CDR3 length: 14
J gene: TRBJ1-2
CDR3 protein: CASSLQGANYGYTF
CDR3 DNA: TGTGCCAGCAGTCTACAGGGAGCTAACTATGGCTACACCTTC

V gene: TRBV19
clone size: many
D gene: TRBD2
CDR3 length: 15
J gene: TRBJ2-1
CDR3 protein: CASSISSGGNNEQFF
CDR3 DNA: TGTGCCAGTAGTATATCTAGCGGGGGGAACAATGAGCAGTTCTTC

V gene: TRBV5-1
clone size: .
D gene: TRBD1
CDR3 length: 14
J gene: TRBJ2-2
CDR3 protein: CASSPDRGIGELFF
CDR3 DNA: TGCGCCAGCAGCCCGGACAGGGGTATCGGGGAGCTGTTTTTT

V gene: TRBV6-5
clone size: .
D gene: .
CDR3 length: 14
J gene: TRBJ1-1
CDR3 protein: CASSSPGSRTEAFF
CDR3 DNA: TGTGCCAGCAGTTCACCCGGGAGCCGGACTGAAGCTTTCTTT

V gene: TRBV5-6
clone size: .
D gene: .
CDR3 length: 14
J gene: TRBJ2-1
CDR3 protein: CASSLLISHNEQFF
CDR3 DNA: TGTGCCAGCAGCTTGTTAATCAGTCACAATGAGCAGTTCTTC

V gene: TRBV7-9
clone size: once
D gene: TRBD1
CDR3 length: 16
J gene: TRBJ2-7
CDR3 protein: CASRPGRGQGADEQYF
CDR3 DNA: TGTGCCAGCAGACCGGGGAGAGGACAGGGAGCGGACGAGCAGTACTTC

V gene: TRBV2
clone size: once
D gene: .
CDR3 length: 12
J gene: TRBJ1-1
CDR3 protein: CASSLLRGEAFF
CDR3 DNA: TGTGCCAGCAGTCTCCTCCGGGGTGAAGCTTTCTTT

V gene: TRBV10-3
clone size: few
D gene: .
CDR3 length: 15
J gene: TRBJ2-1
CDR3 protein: CAITPRGSSYNEQFF
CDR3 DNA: TGTGCCATCACCCCTCGGGGGAGCTCCTACAATGAGCAGTTCTTC

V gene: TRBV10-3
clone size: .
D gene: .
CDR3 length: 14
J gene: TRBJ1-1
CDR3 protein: CAVKNRIENTEAFF
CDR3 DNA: TGTGCCGTAAAAAACAGGATCGAGAACACTGAAGCTTTCTTT

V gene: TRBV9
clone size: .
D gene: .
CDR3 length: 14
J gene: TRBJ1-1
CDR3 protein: CASSVASRDTEAFF
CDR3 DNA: TGTGCCAGCAGCGTAGCTTCCAGGGACACTGAAGCTTTCTTT

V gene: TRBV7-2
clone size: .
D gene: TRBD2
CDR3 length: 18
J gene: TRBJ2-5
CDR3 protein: CASSSGTSGGAFGETQYF
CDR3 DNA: TGTGCCAGCAGCTCCGGGACTAGCGGGGGGGCCTTTGGAGAGACCCAGTACTTC

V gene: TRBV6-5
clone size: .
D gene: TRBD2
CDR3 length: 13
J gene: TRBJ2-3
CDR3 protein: CASSGGLAGNKYF
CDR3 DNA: TGTGCCAGCAGTGGCGGACTAGCGGGAAATAAGTATTTT

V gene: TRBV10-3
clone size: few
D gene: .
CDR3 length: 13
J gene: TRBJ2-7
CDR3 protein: CAITWGRENEQYF
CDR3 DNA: TGTGCCATCACCTGGGGGCGCGAGAACGAGCAGTACTTC

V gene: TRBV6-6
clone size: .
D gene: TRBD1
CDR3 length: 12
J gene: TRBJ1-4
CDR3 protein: CASRGTGEGLFF
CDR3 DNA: TGTGCCAGCAGAGGAACAGGGGAAGGACTGTTTTTT

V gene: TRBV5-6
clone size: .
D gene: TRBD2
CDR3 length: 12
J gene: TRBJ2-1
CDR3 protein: CASSWGSGEQFF
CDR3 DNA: TGTGCCAGCAGCTGGGGTAGCGGGGAGCAGTTCTTC

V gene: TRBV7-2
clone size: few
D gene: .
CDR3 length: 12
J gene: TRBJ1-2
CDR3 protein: CASSKGWSGYTF
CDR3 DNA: TGTGCCAGCAGCAAGGGGTGGTCCGGCTACACCTTC

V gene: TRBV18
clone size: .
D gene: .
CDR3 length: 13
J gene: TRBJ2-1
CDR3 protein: CASSPNRRSEQFF
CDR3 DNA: TGTGCCAGCTCACCCAACCGCCGTAGTGAGCAGTTCTTC

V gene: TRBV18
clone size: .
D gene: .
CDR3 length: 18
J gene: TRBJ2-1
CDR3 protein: CASSPTELTGGAKAEQFF
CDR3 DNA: TGTGCCAGCTCACCGACAGAGTTAACAGGGGGGGCGAAGGCTGAGCAGTTCTTC

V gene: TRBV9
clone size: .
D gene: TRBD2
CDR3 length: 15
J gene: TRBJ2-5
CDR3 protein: CASSPRLAREETQYF
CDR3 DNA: TGTGCCAGCAGCCCTCGACTAGCTCGGGAAGAGACCCAGTACTTC

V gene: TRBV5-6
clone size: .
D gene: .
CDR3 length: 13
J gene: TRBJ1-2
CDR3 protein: CASSPDPGWGYTF
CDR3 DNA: TGTGCCAGCAGTCCCGACCCCGGGTGGGGCTACACCTTC

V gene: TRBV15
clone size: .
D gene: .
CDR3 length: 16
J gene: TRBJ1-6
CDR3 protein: CATSSGTGTLNSPLHF
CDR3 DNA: TGTGCCACCAGCTCAGGAACCGGGACTTTAAATTCACCCCTCCACTTT

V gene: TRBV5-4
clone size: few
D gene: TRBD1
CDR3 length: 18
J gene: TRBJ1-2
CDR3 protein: CASSSPLKPGGTNYGYTF
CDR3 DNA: TGTGCCAGCAGCTCGCCGCTCAAGCCAGGGGGAACTAACTATGGCTACACCTTC

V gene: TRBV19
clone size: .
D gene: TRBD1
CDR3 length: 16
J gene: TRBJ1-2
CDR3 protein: CASSGGQGERLYGYTF
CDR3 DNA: TGTGCCAGTAGTGGAGGACAGGGCGAGCGCCTATATGGCTACACCTTC

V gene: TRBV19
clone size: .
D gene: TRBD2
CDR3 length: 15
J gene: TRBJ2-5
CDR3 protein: CASSFQGTSGETQYF
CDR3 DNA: TGTGCCAGTAGTTTTCAAGGGACTAGCGGTGAGACCCAGTACTTC

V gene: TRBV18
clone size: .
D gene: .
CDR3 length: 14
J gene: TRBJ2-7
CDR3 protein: CASSPEVPRDKQYF
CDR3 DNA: TGTGCCAGCTCACCCGAGGTCCCCCGGGACAAGCAGTACTTC

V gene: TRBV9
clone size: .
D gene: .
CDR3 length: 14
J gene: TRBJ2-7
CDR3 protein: CASSVGNGAYGQYF
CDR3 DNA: TGTGCCAGCAGCGTCGGGAACGGCGCCTACGGGCAGTACTTC

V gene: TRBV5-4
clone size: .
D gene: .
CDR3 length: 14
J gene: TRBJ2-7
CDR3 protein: CASNRRAGTYEQYF
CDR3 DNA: TGTGCCAGCAACCGTCGGGCGGGAACCTACGAGCAGTACTTC

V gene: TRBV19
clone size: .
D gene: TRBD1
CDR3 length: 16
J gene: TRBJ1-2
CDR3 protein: CASTRDRATSRYGYTF
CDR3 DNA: TGTGCCAGTACTCGGGACAGGGCGACCTCGAGGTATGGCTACACCTTC

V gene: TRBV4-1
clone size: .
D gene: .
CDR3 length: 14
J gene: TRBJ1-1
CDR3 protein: CASSSTGGNTEAFF
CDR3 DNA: TGCGCCAGCAGCTCCACCGGGGGGAACACTGAAGCTTTCTTT

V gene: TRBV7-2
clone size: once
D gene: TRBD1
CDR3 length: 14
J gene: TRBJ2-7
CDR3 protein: CASSLNRGPYEQYF
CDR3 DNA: TGTGCCAGCAGTCTAAACAGGGGCCCCTACGAGCAGTACTTC

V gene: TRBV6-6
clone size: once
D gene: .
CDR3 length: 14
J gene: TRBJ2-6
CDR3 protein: CASTPAGGANVLTF
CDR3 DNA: TGTGCCAGCACTCCGGCGGGTGGGGCCAACGTCCTGACTTTC

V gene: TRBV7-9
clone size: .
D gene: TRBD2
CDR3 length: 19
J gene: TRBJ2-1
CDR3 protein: CASSQPPPPGNKAGGGRFF
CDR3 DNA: TGTGCCAGCAGCCAACCTCCCCCCCCGGGGAATAAAGCGGGAGGAGGCAGGTTCTTC

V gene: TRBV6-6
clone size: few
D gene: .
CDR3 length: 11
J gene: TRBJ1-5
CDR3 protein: CASSQIQAQHF
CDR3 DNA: TGTGCCAGCAGTCAGATCCAGGCCCAGCATTTT

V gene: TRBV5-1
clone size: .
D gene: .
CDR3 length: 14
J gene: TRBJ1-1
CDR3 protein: CASRDQGMGTEAFF
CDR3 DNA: TGCGCCAGCAGAGACCAGGGTATGGGGACTGAAGCTTTCTTT

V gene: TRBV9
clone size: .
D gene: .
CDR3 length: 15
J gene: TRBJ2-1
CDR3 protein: CASSVGGSEGNEQFF
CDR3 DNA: TGTGCCAGCAGCGTAGGCGGTTCGGAGGGGAATGAGCAGTTCTTC

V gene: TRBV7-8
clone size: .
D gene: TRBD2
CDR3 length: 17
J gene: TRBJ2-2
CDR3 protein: CASTPLAGGQNTGELFF
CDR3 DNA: TGTGCCAGCACCCCTCTAGCGGGGGGTCAGAACACCGGGGAGCTGTTTTTT

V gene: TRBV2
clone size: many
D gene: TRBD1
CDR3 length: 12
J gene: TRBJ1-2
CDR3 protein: CASSEGTVAYTF
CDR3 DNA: TGTGCCAGCAGTGAGGGGACAGTCGCTTACACCTTC

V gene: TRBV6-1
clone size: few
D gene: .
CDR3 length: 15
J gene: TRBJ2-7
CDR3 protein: CASSDWASEVGEQYF
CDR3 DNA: TGTGCCAGCAGTGACTGGGCTTCGGAGGTCGGCGAGCAGTACTTC

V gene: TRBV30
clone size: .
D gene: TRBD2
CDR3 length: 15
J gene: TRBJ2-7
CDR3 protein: CAWSSQTSAIYEQYF
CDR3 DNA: TGTGCCTGGAGCTCTCAGACTAGCGCGATCTACGAGCAGTACTTC

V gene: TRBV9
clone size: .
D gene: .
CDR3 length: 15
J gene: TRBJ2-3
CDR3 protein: CASSVVGGNTDTQYF
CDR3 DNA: TGTGCCAGCAGCGTAGTCGGGGGTAACACAGATACGCAGTATTTT

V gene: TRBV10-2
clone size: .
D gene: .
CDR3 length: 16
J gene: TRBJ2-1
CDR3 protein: CASSESRSGWDPKQFF
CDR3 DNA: TGCGCCAGCAGTGAGTCGAGAAGCGGGTGGGACCCAAAACAGTTCTTC

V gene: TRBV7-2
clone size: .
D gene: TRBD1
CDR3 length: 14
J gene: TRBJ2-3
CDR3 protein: CASSTGGSSDTQYF
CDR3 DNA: TGTGCCAGCAGCACAGGGGGTTCATCAGATACGCAGTATTTT

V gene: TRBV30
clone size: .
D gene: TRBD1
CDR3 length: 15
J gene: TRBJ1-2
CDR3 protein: CAWSPGTGIFGGYTF
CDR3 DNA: TGTGCCTGGAGTCCCGGGACAGGGATATTCGGTGGCTACACCTTC

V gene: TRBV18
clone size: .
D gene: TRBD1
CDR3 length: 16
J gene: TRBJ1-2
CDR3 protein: CASSPGQGKSYYGYTF
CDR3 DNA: TGTGCCAGCTCACCGGGACAGGGGAAGTCGTATTATGGCTACACCTTC